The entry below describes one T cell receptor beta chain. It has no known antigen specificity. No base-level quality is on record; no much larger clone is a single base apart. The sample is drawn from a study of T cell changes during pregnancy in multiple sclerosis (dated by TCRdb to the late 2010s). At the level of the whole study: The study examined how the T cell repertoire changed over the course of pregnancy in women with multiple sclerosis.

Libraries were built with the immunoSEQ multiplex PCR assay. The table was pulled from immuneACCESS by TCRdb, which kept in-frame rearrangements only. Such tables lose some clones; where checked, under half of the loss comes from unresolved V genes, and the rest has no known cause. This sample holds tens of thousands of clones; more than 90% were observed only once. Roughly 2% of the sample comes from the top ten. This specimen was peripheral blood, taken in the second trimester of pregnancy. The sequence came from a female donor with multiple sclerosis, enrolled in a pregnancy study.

The DNA sequence follows: TGCAGCGCTCGGGAGGGCGCCTACAATGAGCAGTTCTTC. It codes for CSAREGAYNEQFF. The chain employs TRBV29-1 and TRBJ2-1, with 8 bases in between that match TRBD2. The CDR3, from cysteine to phenylalanine, totals 13 residues. Just CDR3 DNA is preserved here, 39 bases in frame from base 1. CDR1 and CDR2 were assigned from the germline V gene as SQVTM and ANQGSEA. Relative to germline, V is missing 7 bases and J is missing 2 bases, with 4 bases of the junction outside any gene match.